This entry features one T cell receptor (beta chain) sequence. The antigen remains undetermined. The sample is drawn from a study of cytomegalovirus exposure and HLA in healthy donors. Study summary: Genetic ancestry analysis placed around four fifths of the roughly 400 donors that were genotyped in the Caucasian-associated cluster.

The PCR ran on 60 Vbeta and 13 Jbeta primers. Produced via immunoSEQ multiplex PCR; TCRdb's table is partial and in-frame only. The table lists around 120,000 clones, around four fifths of them singletons. Broader study findings: CMV serostatus was the sole immune exposure information available.

The CDR3 has 14 amino acids. Germline V gives CDR1 MRHNA, CDR2 SNTAGT. The V and J ends lost 6 bases and 0 bases respectively, with 8 bases between them. The sequence derives from a boy aged 2-15 years in good health and CMV-seronegative. The V gene is TRBV6-4, the J gene TRBJ2-2; the D is unclear. Sequencing used PBMCs. The CDR3 region has the DNA TGTGCCAGCAGAGGAGATGCGAACACCGGGGAGCTGTTTTTT. Translation gives CASRGDANTGELFF.